This T cell receptor (beta chain) emerged from a study of vaccination effects on CD4 cells after COVID-19. Sequencing was preceded by expansion of antigen-specific CD4+ T cells with viral peptide pools in the ViraFEST assay. Isolating CD4+ T cells followed approximately nine days of culture. Vaccine recipients had no previous SARS-CoV-2 infection; their nucleocapsid antibodies were negative. This clone is a singleton in its sample. Its antigen remains unknown. Germline CDR1 and CDR2: KGHSY and FQNENV. CDR3 length: 15 residues. V was pared by 0 bases and J by 3 bases, with 12 bases between. Method: immunoSEQ multiplex PCR; TCRdb's copy keeps in-frame clones and lacks some. The top ten hold about 4.6% of the sample, which has about 23,000 clones, 73% seen once.

The sample consisted of CD4+ T cells from PBMCs cultured with SARS-CoV-2 spike peptides, taken before COVID-19 vaccination. This TCR derives from a human donor who received a COVID-19 vaccine. V usage is TRBV16 and J usage is TRBJ2-7, with D tentatively TRBD1 (6 bases). The CDR3 DNA reads TGTGCCAGCAGCCAATCGGCGACAGGAGACTACGAGCAGTACTTC. This codes for CASSQSATGDYEQYF.